These 15 T cell receptor beta chains were all obtained from the same sample, sequenced in a study of T cell clonality in common variable immunodeficiency. The repertoire was sequenced with immunoSEQ multiplex PCR; TCRdb's copy has only in-frame clones and lacks some. The repertoire consists of roughly 42,000 clones, none detected only once. The sequenced material came from peripheral blood mononuclear cells. The receptors originated from a person aged 18-70 years in good health.

This clone was recorded many times. The read ends 3 residues shy of where the CDR3 ends; the end is completed using the germline J gene. This rearrangement joins TRBV24-1 to TRBJ2-5; 7 bases align to TRBD1. V dropped 5 bases and J dropped 5; count of bases not matched to a gene: 16. The CDR3 covers 17 residues. Germline V gene lookup returns CDR1 KGHDR and CDR2 SFDVKD. The CDR3 sequence: CATSVTTGTAPRETQYF. The CDR3 bases that were read are TGTGCCACCAGTGTAACAACCGGGACAGCTCCTAGGGAGACC.

At least ten counts were recorded for this clone. Coverage ceases 3 residues before the CDR3 finishes, and the germline J gene fills in the end. The V and J genes are TRBV3-1 (or the pseudogene TRBV3-2) and TRBJ1-6; TRBD1 matches at 12 bases. The V gene end was trimmed by 5 bases and the J gene end by 9 bases; junction bases not matched to a gene: 8. CDR1 LGHDT and CDR2 YNNKEL come from the germline V gene (reference sequence). This CDR3 is 16 amino acids long. Here the CDR3 reads CASSSPSGQGASPLHF. The DNA read from the CDR3 is TGTGCCAGCAGCTCCCCGTCGGGACAGGGGGCTTCACCC.

This clone was counted at least ten times. Sequencing ends 3 residues short of the CDR3 end; the germline J gene provides the rest. The V and J genes are TRBV12-3 or TRBV12-4 and TRBJ2-1; possibly TRBD2 for D (5 bases). V dropped 5 bases and J dropped 8 bases, with 19 bases sitting between them. This CDR3 spans 15 amino acids. Partial CDR3 DNA: TGTGCCAGCAGTCCCACAGCGGTAGGTGGCGATGAG. This sequence encodes CASSPTAVGGDE. The whole CDR3 sequence reads CASSPTAVGGDEQFF.

The table lists this clone with many counts. The read gets to within 3 residues of the CDR3 end, and the germline J gene fills in the rest. The rearrangement links TRBV29-1 to TRBJ1-5; D unclear. V shed 7 bases and J shed 6 bases, with 16 bases lying between them. CDR1 is SQVTM and CDR2 is ANQGSEA in the germline V gene. There are 13 residues in the CDR3. The CDR3 region is CSGAVGPTQPQHF. The sequenced CDR3 bases are TGCAGCGGAGCGGTAGGCCCCACTCAGCCC.

Comment on this clone: With the read ending 3 residues before the CDR3 end, the germline J gene is used to fill in that end. This chain uses TRBV19 with TRBJ1-2; D perhaps matches TRBD1 (6 bases). Germline values: CDR1 LNHDA, CDR2 SQIVND (reference sequence). The CDR3 covers 13 residues. The CDR3 DNA, read in part, is TGTGCCAGTAGTGACCAGGGGAACGATGAC. This sequence encodes CASSDQGNDD. From start to end, the CDR3 is CASSDQGNDDYTF.

This clone has ten or more counts. The read halts 3 residues ahead of the CDR3 end, with the missing end drawn from the germline J gene. The V and J genes are TRBV19 and TRBJ2-1; TRBD1 matches 7 bases. From germline, CDR1 is LNHDA and CDR2 SQIVND (reference sequence). V trimming: 7 bases; J trimming: 8 bases; junction bases outside the gene matches: 8. CDR3 length: 13 residues. The sequenced CDR3 bases are TGTGCCAGTAAGGGGGCAGGGGGTCATGAG. Translated, it gives CASKGAGGHE. The whole CDR3 region reads CASKGAGGHEQFF.

This clone was detected ten times or more. The CDR3 end falls 3 residues outside the read, so it is completed with the germline J gene. The gene calls are TRBV6-1 and TRBJ2-5; 8 bases map to TRBD1. V lost 4 bases and J lost 3; bases outside the gene matches: 7. The CDR3 has 15 residues. Germline V gene sequence: CDR1 MNHNS, CDR2 SASEGT. Incomplete CDR3 DNA: TGTGCCAGCAGTGCTCAGGGGGCTCGTGAAGAGACC. Encoded protein: CASSAQGAREET. The complete CDR3 sequence is CASSAQGAREETQYF.

This clone was recorded many times. The read stops 3 residues short of the end of the CDR3; the missing end is completed from the germline J gene. V usage is TRBV9 and J usage is TRBJ2-5; 7 bases are a match to TRBD1. V gave up 0 bases and J gave up 6 bases; unmatched junction bases: 11. This CDR3 spans 16 amino acids. The germline gives CDR1 SGDLS, CDR2 YYNGEE. Incomplete CDR3 DNA: TGTGCCAGCAGCGTAGGGGACAGTTACAGCCGGAAGACC. Protein: CASSVGDSYSRKT. The whole CDR3 reads CASSVGDSYSRKTQYF.

This clone was counted ten times or more. The CDR3 end falls 3 residues outside the read, so it is completed with the germline J gene. The chain is built from TRBV10-3 and TRBJ2-7, with 9 positions matching TRBD1. The CDR3 length is 14 residues. Unmatched junction bases numbered 3, after V lost 4 bases and J lost 2 bases. In germline, CDR1 is ENHRY, CDR2 SYGVKD. Partial CDR3 DNA: TGTGCCATCAGTGCGCGGACAGGGGCCTACGAG. It translates to CAISARTGAYE. Given in full, the CDR3 is CAISARTGAYEQYF.

This clone was observed at least ten times. Read sequence stops 3 residues before the CDR3 end, and the germline J gene provides the missing end. J is TRBJ2-1 and V is TRBV14, with 10 nucleotides matching TRBD2. V gave up 1 base and J gave up 3 bases; unmatched junction bases: 6. This CDR3 is built from 17 residues. Germline lookup yields CDR1 SGHDN and CDR2 FVKESK. CDR3 bases read: TGTGCCAGCAGCCAAGTATTAGCGGGGGGCTACTACAATGAG. Translated: CASSQVLAGGYYNE. The whole CDR3 region reads CASSQVLAGGYYNEQFF.

This clone was found many times. The CDR3 goes on 3 residues after the read ends, and that part is filled in from the germline J gene. V is TRBV7-8 and J is TRBJ2-1; 11 nucleotides agree with TRBD2. The germline gives CDR1 SGHVS, CDR2 FQNEAQ. V dropped 5 bases and J dropped 5; count of bases not matched to a gene: 5. The CDR3 has 15 residues. CDR3 loop: CASSPPSGGHNEQFF. CDR3 DNA, as far as it was read: TGTGCCAGCAGCCCTCCTAGCGGGGGGCACAATGAG.

The table lists this clone with many counts. The CDR3 end lies 3 residues beyond the end of the read and is filled in from the germline J gene. The chain links TRBV20-1 to TRBJ2-7; maybe TRBD2 (5 bases). In germline, CDR1 is DFQATT, CDR2 SNEGSKA (reference sequence). Trimming took off 0 bases at V and 4 bases at J, with 16 bases between the two ends. The CDR3 spans 15 residues. The CDR3 region is CSARDSRTGAYEQYF. CDR3 DNA, as far as it was read: TGCAGTGCTAGAGATTCTCGGACTGGAGCGTACGAG.

Ten or more counts support this clone. The read stops 3 residues short of the end of the CDR3; the missing end is completed from the germline J gene. This chain uses TRBV6-2 or TRBV6-3 with TRBJ1-1; TRBD1 is a possible D gene (6 bases). The germline V gene encodes CDR1 MNHEY and CDR2 SVGEGT. The CDR3 extends over 13 amino acids. V was pared by 5 bases and J by 3 bases, with 10 bases between. The CDR3 here is CASSVYRDTEAFF. The sequenced part of the CDR3 DNA is TGTGCCAGCAGTGTCTACAGGGACACTGAA.

This clone showed up many times. Read coverage stops 3 residues before the CDR3 terminus; the germline J gene supplies the remainder. The genes are TRBV19 and TRBJ1-2; a possible D gene is TRBD1 (5 bases). The CDR3 totals 15 residues. Germline-derived CDR1 and CDR2 are LNHDA and SQIVND (reference sequence). Here the CDR3 reads CASSIDGSGSRGYTF. The part of the CDR3 DNA that was read is TGTGCCAGTAGTATAGACGGATCAGGGTCGCGAGGC.

In its sample, this clone was seen many times. The read terminates 3 residues before the CDR3 end, so the remaining end is supplied by the germline J gene. The rearrangement uses TRBV6-2 or TRBV6-3 and TRBJ1-1, with 8 bases fitting TRBD1. The CDR3 has 13 amino acids. Germline V gives CDR1 MNHEY, CDR2 SVGEGT. The chain's CDR3 is CASSYLDRAKAFF. Partial CDR3 DNA: TGTGCCAGCAGTTACTTGGACAGGGCGAAG.